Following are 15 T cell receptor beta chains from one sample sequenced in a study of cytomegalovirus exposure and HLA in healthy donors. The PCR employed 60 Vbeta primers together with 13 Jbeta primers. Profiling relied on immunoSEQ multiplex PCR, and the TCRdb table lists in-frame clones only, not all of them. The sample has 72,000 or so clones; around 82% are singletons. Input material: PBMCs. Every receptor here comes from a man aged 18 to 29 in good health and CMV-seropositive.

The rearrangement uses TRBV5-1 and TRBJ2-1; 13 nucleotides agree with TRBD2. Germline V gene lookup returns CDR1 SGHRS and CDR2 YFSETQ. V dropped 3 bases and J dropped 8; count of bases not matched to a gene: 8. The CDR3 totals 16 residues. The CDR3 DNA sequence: TGCGCCAGCAGCTGGGCCGGGACTAGCGGGAAAGATGAGCAGTTCTTC. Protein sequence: CASSWAGTSGKDEQFF.

Written as DNA, the CDR3 is TGCGCCAGCAGCCCAACTACAGGGGGCGGAACTGAAGCTTTCTTT. This translates into CASSPTTGGGTEAFF. This chain connects TRBV5-1 to TRBJ1-1, with 9 bases aligning to TRBD1. J gave up 5 bases and V 4 bases, and 9 bases lay outside the gene matches. From germline, CDR1 is SGHRS and CDR2 YFSETQ. This CDR3 region has 15 residues.

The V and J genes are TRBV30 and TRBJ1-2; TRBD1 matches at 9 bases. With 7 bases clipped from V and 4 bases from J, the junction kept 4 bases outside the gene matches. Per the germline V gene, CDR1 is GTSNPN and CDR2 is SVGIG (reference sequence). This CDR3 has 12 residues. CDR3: CAFTGGTYGYTF. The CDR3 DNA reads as TGTGCCTTTACAGGGGGCACCTATGGCTACACCTTC.

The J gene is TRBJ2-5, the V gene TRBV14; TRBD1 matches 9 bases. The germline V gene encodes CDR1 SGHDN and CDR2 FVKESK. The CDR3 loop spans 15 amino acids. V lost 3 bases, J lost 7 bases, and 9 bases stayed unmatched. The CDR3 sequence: CASSHLADRGVTQYF. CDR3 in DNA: TGTGCCAGCAGCCACCTCGCTGACAGGGGGGTGACCCAGTACTTC. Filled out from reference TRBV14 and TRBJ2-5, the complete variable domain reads EAGVTQFPSHSVIEKGQTVTLRCDPISGHDNLYWYRRVMGKEIKFLLHFVKESKQDESGMPNNRFLAERTGGTYSTLKVQPAELEDSGVYFCASSHLADRGVTQYFGPGTRLLVL.

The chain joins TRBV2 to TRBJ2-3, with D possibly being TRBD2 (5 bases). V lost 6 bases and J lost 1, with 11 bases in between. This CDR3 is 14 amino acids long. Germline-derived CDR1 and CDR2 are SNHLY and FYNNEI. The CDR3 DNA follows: TGTGCCAGCAGCCTCCGGGAAGGCACAGATACGCAGTATTTT. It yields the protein CASSLREGTDTQYF.

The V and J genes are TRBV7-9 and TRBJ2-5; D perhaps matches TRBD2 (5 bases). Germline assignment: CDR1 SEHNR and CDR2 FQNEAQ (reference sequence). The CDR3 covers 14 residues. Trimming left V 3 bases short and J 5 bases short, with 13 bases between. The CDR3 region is CASSFLGGGETQYF. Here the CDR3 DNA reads TGTGCCAGCAGCTTTCTTGGAGGCGGGGAGACCCAGTACTTC.

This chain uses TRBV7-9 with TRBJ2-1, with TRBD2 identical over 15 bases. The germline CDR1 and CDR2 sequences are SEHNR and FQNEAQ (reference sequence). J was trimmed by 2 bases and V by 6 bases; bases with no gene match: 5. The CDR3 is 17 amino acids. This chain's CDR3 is CASSFRTSGGAYNEQFF. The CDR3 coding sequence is TGTGCCAGCAGTTTCAGGACTAGCGGGGGGGCCTACAATGAGCAGTTCTTC.

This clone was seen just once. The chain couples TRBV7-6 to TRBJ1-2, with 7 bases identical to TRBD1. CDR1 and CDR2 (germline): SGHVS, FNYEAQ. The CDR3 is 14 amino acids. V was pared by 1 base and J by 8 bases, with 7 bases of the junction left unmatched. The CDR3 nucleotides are TGTGCCAGCAGCTTAGGCAGGGGGACTGGAGGCTACACCTTC. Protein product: CASSLGRGTGGYTF. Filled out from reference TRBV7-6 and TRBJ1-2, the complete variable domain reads GAGVSQSPRYKVTKRGQDVALRCDPISGHVSLYWYRQALGQGPEFLTYFNYEAQQDKSGLPNDRFSAERPEGSISTLTIQRTEQRDSAMYRCASSLGRGTGGYTFGSGTRLTVV.

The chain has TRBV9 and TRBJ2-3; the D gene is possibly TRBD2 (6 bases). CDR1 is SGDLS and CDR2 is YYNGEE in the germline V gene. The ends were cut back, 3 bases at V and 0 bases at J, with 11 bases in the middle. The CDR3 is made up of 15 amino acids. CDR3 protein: CASSGGLPSTDTQYF. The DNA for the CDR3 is TGTGCCAGCAGCGGAGGACTACCAAGCACAGATACGCAGTATTTT.

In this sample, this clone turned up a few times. CDR3 sequence reads: CASSEWGGEKLFF. The CDR3 nucleotides read TGTGCCAGCAGTGAATGGGGGGGTGAAAAACTGTTTTTT. The chain has TRBV6-1 and TRBJ1-4; D perhaps matches TRBD1 (5 bases). CDR3 length: 13 residues. Trimming removed 2 bases from V and 7 bases from J, with 8 bases in between. Germline V gene lookup returns CDR1 MNHNS and CDR2 SASEGT.

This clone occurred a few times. CDR3 nucleotide sequence: TGCAGCGTTGGGGAACAGGGCCTCGGAGGAAACACCATATATTTT. Protein sequence: CSVGEQGLGGNTIYF. J is TRBJ1-3 and V is TRBV29-1; perhaps TRBD1 as D (6 bases). V lost 4 bases to trimming and J lost 4 bases, with 17 bases between them. Germline CDR1 SQVTM, CDR2 ANQGSEA. This CDR3 is 15 amino acids long.

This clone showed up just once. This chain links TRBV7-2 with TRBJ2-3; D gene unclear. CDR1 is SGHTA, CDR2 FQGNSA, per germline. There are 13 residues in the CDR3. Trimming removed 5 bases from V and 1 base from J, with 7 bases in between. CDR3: CASSQQRTDTQYF. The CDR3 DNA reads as TGTGCCAGCAGCCAACAGCGCACAGATACGCAGTATTTT.

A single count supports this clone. CDR3 nucleotide sequence: TGCAGCGGGGGAACAGGGCTGGCGTACGAGCAGTACTTC. The encoded protein is CSGGTGLAYEQYF. The J gene is TRBJ2-7, the V gene TRBV29-1, with D tentatively TRBD1 (6 bases). The V gene lost 7 bases and the J gene lost 4 bases, with 17 bases spanning the gap. CDR1 is SQVTM and CDR2 is ANQGSEA in the germline V gene. The length of the CDR3 is 13 residues.

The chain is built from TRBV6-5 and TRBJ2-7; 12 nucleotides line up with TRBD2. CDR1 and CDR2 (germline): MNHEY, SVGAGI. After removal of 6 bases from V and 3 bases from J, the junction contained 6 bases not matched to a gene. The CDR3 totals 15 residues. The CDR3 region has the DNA TGTGCCAGCAGCCGAACTAGCGGGGGGAACTACGAGCAGTACTTC. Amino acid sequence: CASSRTSGGNYEQYF.

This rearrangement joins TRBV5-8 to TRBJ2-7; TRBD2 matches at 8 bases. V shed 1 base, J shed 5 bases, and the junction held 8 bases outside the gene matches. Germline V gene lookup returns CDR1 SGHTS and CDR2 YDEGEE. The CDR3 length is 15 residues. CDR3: CASSLLPGGLDEQYF. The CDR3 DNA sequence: TGTGCCAGCAGCTTGTTGCCGGGGGGGCTCGACGAGCAGTACTTC. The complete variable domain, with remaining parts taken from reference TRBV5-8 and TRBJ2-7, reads EAGVTQSPTHLIKTRGQQATLRCSPISGHTSVYWYQQALGLGLQFLLWYDEGEERNRGNFPPRFSGRQFPNYSSELNVNALELEDSALYLCASSLLPGGLDEQYFGPGTRLTVT.